What follows describes a single TCR beta chain. What it binds is unknown. This specimen belongs to a study of CD8+CD57+ T cells in acquired aplastic anemia. Overall study: Each DNA sample taken from sorted CD4+ and CD8+ cells came to around 2.9 ug on average.

Profiles of TCR beta VDJ and CDR3 were generated from a genomic DNA template. In TCRdb, the reads were re-called with MiXCR into one record per CDR3 protein. The table records tens of thousands of distinct CDR3 sequences, roughly two thirds of them present only once. Study conclusions and caveats: Patients and controls were found to share more than 25 CD8+ CDR3 sequences. Any difference that existed in CD8+ Simpson's diversity between patients and controls was not significant.

The ends lost 9 bases at V and 2 bases at J; junction bases unmatched: 6. This CDR3 has 13 amino acids. The germline CDR1 and CDR2 sequences are SGHRS and YFSETQ. Before being chosen for sequencing, patients had shown CD8+CD57+ cell expansion by flow cytometry. Each patient gave a blood sample that was collected before any therapy had been received. Material: sorted CD4+, CD8+, or CD8+CD57+ T cells (not recorded which) from PBMCs. The receptor comes from a human donor with aplastic anemia. V gene TRBV5-1 combines with J gene TRBJ2-3; 7 bases match TRBD1. This CDR3 is CATTGKDTDTQYF. The CDR3 DNA follows: TGCGCCACGACAGGGAAGGACACAGATACGCAGTATTTT.